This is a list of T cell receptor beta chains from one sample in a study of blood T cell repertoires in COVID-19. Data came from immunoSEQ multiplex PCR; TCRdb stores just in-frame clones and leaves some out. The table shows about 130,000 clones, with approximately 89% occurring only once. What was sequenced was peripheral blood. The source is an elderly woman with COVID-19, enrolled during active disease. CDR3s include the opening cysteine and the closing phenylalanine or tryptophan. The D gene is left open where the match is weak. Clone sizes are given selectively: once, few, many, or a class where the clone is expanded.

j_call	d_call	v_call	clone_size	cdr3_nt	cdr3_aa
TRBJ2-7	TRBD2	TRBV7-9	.	TGTGCCAGCAGCACCCAACCCCCGGGACTAGGATCTAGGGTGTACGAGCAGTACTTC	CASSTQPPGLGSRVYEQYF
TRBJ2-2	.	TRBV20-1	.	TGCAGTGCTAGTGAGGGCGTCTACACCGGGGAGCTGTTTTTT	CSASEGVYTGELFF
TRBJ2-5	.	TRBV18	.	TGTGCCAGCTCCCTAGGGGTGGAAGAGACCCAGTACTTC	CASSLGVEETQYF
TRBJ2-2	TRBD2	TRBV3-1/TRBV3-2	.	TGTGCCAGCAGCCGTACGACTAGCGGGAGTGGGGAGCTGTTTTTT	CASSRTTSGSGELFF
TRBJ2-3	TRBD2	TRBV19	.	TGTGCCAGTAGTATTGATCCCCCCGGGGGGTCCACAGATACGCAGTATTTT	CASSIDPPGGSTDTQYF
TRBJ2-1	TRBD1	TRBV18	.	TGTGCCAGCTCAAAGGGACAGGGGATCTCCAATGAGCAGTTCTTC	CASSKGQGISNEQFF
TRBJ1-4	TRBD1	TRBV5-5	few	TGTGCCAGCAGCCAGACGGGACAGCCTAATGAAAAACTGTTTTTT	CASSQTGQPNEKLFF
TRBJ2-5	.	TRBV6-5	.	TGTGCCAGCAGTTTAAAGGCAGGGAAGTCAGAGACCCAGTACTTC	CASSLKAGKSETQYF
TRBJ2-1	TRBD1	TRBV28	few	TGTGCCAGCAGTTTACCACCGACAGGGGAGGCTGTAGACAATGAGCAGTTCTTC	CASSLPPTGEAVDNEQFF
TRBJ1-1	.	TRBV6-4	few	TGTGCCAGCAGTGACGGTCTTGGGGCTACTGAAGCTTTCTTT	CASSDGLGATEAFF
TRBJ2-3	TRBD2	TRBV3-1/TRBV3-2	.	TGTGCCAGCAGCCAGGGACTAGCGGGAACGAGCACAGATACGCAGTATTTT	CASSQGLAGTSTDTQYF
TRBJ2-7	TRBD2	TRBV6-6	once	TGTGCCAGCACAACGGCGGGGGTCTCCTACGAGCAGTACTTC	CASTTAGVSYEQYF
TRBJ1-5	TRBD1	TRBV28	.	TGTGCCAGCAGTGACAGGGGAAGCAATCAGCCCCAGCATTTT	CASSDRGSNQPQHF
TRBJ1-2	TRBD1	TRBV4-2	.	TGTGCCAGCAGCCAAGATCTGGGACAGGGGCGAGGCAATGGCTACACCTTC	CASSQDLGQGRGNGYTF
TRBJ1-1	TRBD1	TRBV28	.	TGTGCCAGCACCAAGGACAGGGTATTAGCTGAAGCTTTCTTT	CASTKDRVLAEAFF
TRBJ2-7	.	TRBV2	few	TGTGCCAGCACCCCAGGGTTGAACTACGAGCAGTACTTC	CASTPGLNYEQYF
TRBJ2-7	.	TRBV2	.	TGTGCCAGCAGGGAGGGGGCAAATTCCTACGAGCAGTACTTC	CASREGANSYEQYF
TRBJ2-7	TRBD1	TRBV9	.	TGTGCCAGCAGCGTAGGGGGACAGGCCTACGAGCAGTACTTC	CASSVGGQAYEQYF
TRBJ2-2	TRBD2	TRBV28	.	TGTGCCAGCAGTCTACCACTAGCGGGAGGAATCACCGGGGAGCTGTTTTTT	CASSLPLAGGITGELFF
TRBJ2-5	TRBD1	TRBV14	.	TGTGCCAGCAGCCGAGGACAGGGAGGGACCCAGTACTTC	CASSRGQGGTQYF
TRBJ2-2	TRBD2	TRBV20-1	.	TGCAGTGCTAGTCCCACTAGCGCAAACACCGGGGAGCTGTTTTTT	CSASPTSANTGELFF
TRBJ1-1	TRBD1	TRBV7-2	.	TGTGCCAGCAGCTTAGGCAGGGGGCATCAGGGCACTGAAGCTTTCTTT	CASSLGRGHQGTEAFF
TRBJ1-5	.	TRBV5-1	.	TGCGCCAGCAGCTTGCAAGAGCTTGGTAGCAATCAGCCCCAGCATTTT	CASSLQELGSNQPQHF
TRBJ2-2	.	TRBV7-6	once	TGTGCCAGCAGCCGGTCCGGCGGGGAGCTGTTTTTT	CASSRSGGELFF
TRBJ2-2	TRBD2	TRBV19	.	TGTGCCAGCCTCCAAGTGGCGGGAGGCCCCGGGGAGCTGTTTTTT	CASLQVAGGPGELFF
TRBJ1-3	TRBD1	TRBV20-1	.	TGCAGTGCTAGTGGGATGGCGGGACAGGTCGGAAACACCATATATTTT	CSASGMAGQVGNTIYF